This entry is about one TCR beta chain. Amplification of TCR beta CDR3 regions used RNA as the template. First-round RT-PCR targeting the TCR CDR3 was performed with the HTBI primer set. MiXCR, run by TCRdb on the multiplex PCR reads, gives a single entry per CDR3 protein. The sample includes a few hundred thousand distinct CDR3 sequences, less than 25% of them seen just once. The V gene lost 3 bases and the J gene lost 8 bases, with 11 bases spanning the gap. This CDR3 has 13 residues. This record belongs to a study of T cells in Graves' hyperthyroidism and ophthalmopathy. The clonotype comes from a woman aged 65 to 85 with Graves' ophthalmopathy. Sequencing was carried out using blood. J is TRBJ2-1 and V is TRBV12-3 or TRBV12-4, with D tentatively TRBD2 (5 bases). The CDR3 sequence: CASSLGAMDEQFF. CDR3 DNA: TGTGCCAGCAGTTTGGGAGCGATGGATGAGCAGTTCTTC.